Listed below are T cell receptor beta chains from one sample, sequenced in a study of regulatory T cells in long-lasting Graves disease. In TCRdb, the multiplex PCR reads were re-called with MiXCR into one record per CDR3 protein. The sample holds 420,000 or so distinct CDR3 sequences, about 16% seen once. The sample also formed part of further work on T cells in Graves' hyperthyroidism and ophthalmopathy.

Sequenced material: peripheral blood mononuclear cells (PBMCs), taken at new diagnosis, from a patient treated with antithyroid drugs. The receptors shown here come from a woman under 30 with Graves disease. CDR3s include the opening cysteine and the closing phenylalanine or tryptophan. The D gene is left open where the match is weak. Clone size, where shown, is once, few, many, or a class for clones that have expanded.

TRBV7-9	TRBD1	.	TRBJ1-1	CASSVQQGSEAFF	TGTGCCAGCAGCGTCCAACAGGGGTCTGAAGCTTTCTTT
TRBV5-4	.	.	TRBJ2-1	CASSSMNEQFF	TGTGCCAGCAGCTCGATGAATGAGCAGTTCTTC
TRBV9	TRBD2	.	TRBJ2-2	CASSRWLAGGTGELFF	TGTGCCAGCAGCCGTTGGCTAGCGGGAGGCACCGGGGAGCTGTTTTTT
TRBV12-3/TRBV12-4	TRBD1	many	TRBJ2-7	CASRPTGTYEQYF	TGTGCCAGCAGGCCGACAGGGACCTACGAGCAGTACTTC
TRBV29-1	TRBD1	.	TRBJ2-5	CSVEDPTGLVTQYF	TGCAGCGTTGAAGATCCGACAGGGTTGGTGACCCAGTACTTC
TRBV7-9	.	many	TRBJ2-5	CASSLVLRGLETQYF	TGTGCCAGCAGCTTAGTACTTCGGGGCTTAGAGACCCAGTACTTC
TRBV11-2	.	many	TRBJ2-7	CASSRSGTVYEQYF	TGTGCCAGCAGCCGATCCGGGACGGTCTACGAGCAGTACTTC
TRBV5-1	.	.	TRBJ2-7	CASSAGTVASSYEQYF	TGCGCCAGCAGCGCGGGGACAGTAGCGAGCTCCTACGAGCAGTACTTC
TRBV6-2/TRBV6-3	.	.	TRBJ1-5	CASSYGQSDQPQHF	TGTGCCAGCAGTTACGGGCAGTCGGATCAGCCCCAGCATTTT
TRBV19	TRBD2	.	TRBJ2-2	CASSISLAGLTGELFF	TGTGCCAGTAGTATATCACTAGCGGGATTGACCGGGGAGCTGTTTTTT
TRBV28	TRBD2	many	TRBJ2-2	CASSLAAGGVGELFF	TGTGCCAGCAGTTTAGCAGCGGGAGGGGTCGGGGAGCTGTTTTTT
TRBV28	.	many	TRBJ2-7	CASSLSHDRPLNTSYEQYF	TGTGCCAGCAGTTTATCCCACGACAGGCCCCTGAACACCTCCTACGAGCAGTACTTC
TRBV7-9	.	many	TRBJ2-7	CASSTGTLFGEQYF	TGTGCCAGCAGCACCGGGACCCTCTTTGGTGAGCAGTACTTC
TRBV20-1	TRBD2	.	TRBJ2-3	CSAPLAGGRAETQYF	TGCAGTGCACCTCTTGCGGGGGGCAGGGCAGAGACGCAGTATTTT
TRBV20-1	TRBD1	many	TRBJ2-7	CSATAGGTGYYEQYF	TGCAGTGCAACCGCGGGTGGGACAGGGTATTACGAGCAGTACTTC
TRBV30	TRBD2	.	TRBJ2-3	CAWRRAGVVSTDTQYF	TGTGCCTGGAGACGGGCGGGAGTCGTTAGCACAGATACGCAGTATTTT
TRBV6-9	TRBD1	.	TRBJ2-7	CASSYVQGIEPYEQYF	TGTGCCAGCAGTTATGTACAGGGGATCGAACCCTACGAGCAGTACTTC
TRBV6-1	TRBD2	.	TRBJ2-1	CASSDLAGLYNEQFF	TGTGCCAGCAGTGATCTAGCGGGCCTCTACAATGAGCAGTTCTTC
TRBV30	.	few	TRBJ2-7	CAWSRAYEQYF	TGTGCCTGGAGTAGGGCCTACGAGCAGTACTTC
TRBV20-1	.	many	TRBJ2-7	CSARGDEQYF	TGCAGTGCTAGAGGGGACGAGCAGTACTTC
TRBV5-4	TRBD1	few	TRBJ2-1	CASSSPGQYNEQFF	TGTGCCAGCAGCTCTCCGGGACAGTACAATGAGCAGTTCTTC
TRBV6-2/TRBV6-3	.	.	TRBJ2-1	CASSYRRALNEQFF	TGTGCCAGCAGTTATAGGAGGGCCTTAAATGAGCAGTTCTTC
TRBV7-2	.	few	TRBJ1-4	CASSLAGSGNEKLFF	TGTGCCAGCAGCTTAGCCGGGTCCGGTAATGAAAAACTGTTTTTT
TRBV3-1	TRBD2	many	TRBJ2-5	CASSHGFSGEETQYF	TGTGCCAGCAGCCATGGTTTCAGCGGGGAAGAGACCCAGTACTTC
TRBV7-9	.	few	TRBJ1-2	CASSLGGGGYTF	TGTGCCAGCAGCTTAGGTGGTGGTGGCTACACCTTC
TRBV6-1	TRBD1	many	TRBJ1-2	CASSLRDRGSRSYGYTF	TGTGCCAGCAGTCTCCGGGACAGGGGGTCCCGAAGTTATGGCTACACCTTC
TRBV29-1	.	few	TRBJ1-2	CSVEDMVSDGYTF	TGCAGCGTTGAAGATATGGTTTCAGATGGCTACACCTTC
TRBV7-2	TRBD1	many	TRBJ1-6	CASSLEDRVSPLHF	TGTGCCAGCAGCTTAGAGGACAGGGTTTCACCCCTCCACTTT
TRBV12-3/TRBV12-4	.	many	TRBJ1-2	CASYPGRGNFGYTF	TGTGCCAGCTACCCAGGGAGGGGGAACTTCGGCTACACCTTC
TRBV5-4	TRBD2	many	TRBJ2-2	CASSLGYSSGGDTGELFF	TGTGCCAGCAGCTTGGGTTACTCCAGCGGGGGGGACACCGGGGAGCTGTTTTTT
TRBV11-2	.	many	TRBJ2-7	CASSLLRQSGEQYF	TGTGCCAGCAGCTTACTCCGTCAGAGCGGCGAGCAGTACTTC
TRBV7-8	.	many	TRBJ2-3	CASSFRRGGADTQYF	TGTGCCAGCAGCTTTCGCAGGGGTGGAGCGGATACGCAGTATTTT
TRBV20-1	TRBD2	.	TRBJ2-2	CSARQNLAGVRTGELFF	TGCAGTGCTAGACAGAATCTAGCGGGAGTAAGAACCGGGGAGCTGTTTTTT
TRBV27	.	many	TRBJ1-4	CASSSDYLQKLFF	TGTGCCAGCAGCTCAGATTATCTGCAAAAACTGTTTTTT
TRBV7-9	TRBD1	.	TRBJ1-6	CASSNRGGSNSPLHF	TGTGCCAGCTCTAACAGGGGGGGAAGTAATTCACCCCTCCACTTT
TRBV7-2	TRBD1	many	TRBJ1-6	CASRLRDSPGYSPLHF	TGTGCCAGCAGGTTACGGGACAGTCCGGGATATTCACCCCTCCACTTT
TRBV11-2	TRBD2	many	TRBJ2-1	CASWGGTGGPLSEQFF	TGTGCCAGCTGGGGGGGGACGGGAGGGCCTCTTAGTGAGCAGTTCTTC
TRBV28	TRBD1	.	TRBJ2-7	CVSSLTGGPYEQYF	TGTGTCAGCAGCCTCACAGGGGGCCCCTACGAGCAGTACTTC
TRBV28	.	once	TRBJ2-5	CASSRGTEGETQYF	TGTGCCAGCAGCCGCGGGACGGAGGGGGAGACCCAGTACTTC
TRBV27	.	many	TRBJ2-3	CAGSDTQYF	TGTGCCGGGTCAGATACGCAGTATTTT
TRBV5-6	.	.	TRBJ2-4	CASSGGAENIQYF	TGTGCCAGCAGCGGAGGAGCGGAAAACATTCAGTACTTC
TRBV7-3	TRBD2	.	TRBJ2-3	CASSSRDYQDTQYF	TGTGCCAGCAGCTCAAGGGACTATCAAGATACGCAGTATTTT
TRBV6-1	.	few	TRBJ1-2	CASKAEGETYGYTF	TGTGCCAGCAAGGCTGAGGGGGAAACCTATGGCTACACCTTC
TRBV6-1	.	many	TRBJ2-5	CASTDEAGIVGKTQYF	TGTGCCAGCACCGACGAGGCAGGGATCGTTGGAAAGACCCAGTACTTC
TRBV4-1	.	.	TRBJ1-5	CASSQDGQGSGQPQHF	TGCGCCAGCAGCCAAGATGGGCAGGGGTCGGGTCAGCCCCAGCATTTT
TRBV27	.	many	TRBJ2-1	CASSPEWGNEQFF	TGTGCCAGCAGTCCCGAGTGGGGCAATGAGCAGTTCTTC
TRBV6-1	.	many	TRBJ2-5	CASGQQETQYF	TGTGCCAGCGGACAGCAAGAGACCCAGTACTTC
TRBV10-3	TRBD2	few	TRBJ2-7	CAISRLADYEQYF	TGTGCCATCTCAAGACTAGCGGATTACGAGCAGTACTTC
TRBV6-2/TRBV6-3	TRBD2	few	TRBJ2-1	CASSYVAGGFNEQFF	TGTGCCAGCAGTTACGTGGCGGGAGGGTTCAATGAGCAGTTCTTC
TRBV18	TRBD1	few	TRBJ1-1	CASSPDRGLRTEAFF	TGTGCCAGCTCACCGGACAGGGGGCTGCGGACTGAAGCTTTCTTT
TRBV6-1	.	few	TRBJ1-2	CASSRSWTSGYTF	TGTGCCAGCAGTCGATCATGGACGAGTGGCTACACCTTC
TRBV7-2	.	many	TRBJ2-7	CASSVNAGSTEQYF	TGTGCCAGCAGCGTAAACGCGGGATCCACCGAGCAGTACTTC